The 3 T cell receptor beta chains presented below share a single source sample, sequenced in a study of blood T cells in healthy people across ages (dated by TCRdb to the mid-2010s). The protocol used for the library was 5' RACE. A second PCR of about 6 to 12 cycles was run with a J-beta primer mix and a sample-barcoded 5' primer. The public reads were reanalyzed by TCRdb: fastp trimming at Q25, MiXCR alignment, in-frame beta chains only. Every distinct CDR3 protein forms one entry, paired with its most common genes and DNA. The sample records around 1,900,000 distinct CDR3 sequences, approximately 39% of which are singletons. The ten largest clones take up approximately 22% of the sample. Specimen: blood. The origin of the receptors is a human donor in good health.

On this clonotype: This clone may be a read error of a much larger clone one base away. The chain couples TRBV20-1 to TRBJ2-5; 11 positions agree with TRBD2. Trimming at V came to 7 bases and at J to 7 bases, leaving 11 bases not matched to a gene. This CDR3 spans 14 amino acids. CDR1 DFQATT and CDR2 SNEGSKA come from the germline V gene (reference sequence). CDR3 in amino acids: CSVRASGGRGTQYF. The DNA for the CDR3 is TGCAGTGTTAGGGCTAGCGGGGGGCGTGGGACCCAGTACTTC.

This clonotype has just one count. V gene TRBV20-1 combines with J gene TRBJ2-4; D is unclear. This CDR3 is built from 13 residues. Germline values: CDR1 DFQATT, CDR2 SNEGSKA (reference sequence). With 7 bases removed from V and 13 bases from J, the gap between germline ends came to 23 bases. This CDR3 is CSVNLGSYNEQYF. The CDR3 nucleotides read TGCAGTGTTAATCTGGGAAGTTACAATGAGCAGTACTTC.

This clonotype has ten or more counts. J is TRBJ2-1 and V is TRBV12-3 or TRBV12-4, with TRBD2 matching 8 bases. V was clipped by 0 bases and J by 5 bases; unmatched bases: 9. This CDR3 comprises 17 residues. As DNA, the CDR3 is TGTGCCAGCAGTTTAGCCCCCCTAGCGGGTATTGACAATGAGCAGTTCTTC. This sequence encodes CASSLAPLAGIDNEQFF.